A selection of T cell receptor beta chains follows, all from one sample in a study of T cell changes during pregnancy in multiple sclerosis. Sequencing was performed with immunoSEQ multiplex PCR; in TCRdb, only in-frame clones are kept and a portion is missing. Among around 130,000 clones listed, about 95% were seen once. The specimen comprised peripheral blood, sampled after pregnancy. The receptors shown here come from a female donor with multiple sclerosis, enrolled in a pregnancy study. CDR3s include the opening cysteine and the closing phenylalanine or tryptophan. D genes are given only for firm matches. Clone size is given for some rows only: seen once, a few or many times, or a class if the clone is expanded.

j_call,v_call,d_call,clone_size,cdr3_nt,cdr3_aa
TRBJ1-2,TRBV4-1,.,.,TGCGCCAGCAGCCAAGGTGGGGGGGCTAACTATGGCTACACCTTC,CASSQGGGANYGYTF
TRBJ2-7,TRBV27,TRBD1,.,TGTGCCAGCAGGACAGGGGCTAGCTACGAGCAGTACTTC,CASRTGASYEQYF
TRBJ2-3,TRBV5-1,.,.,TGCGCCAGCAGCCCCCCCGATGGGCACACAGATACGCAGTATTTT,CASSPPDGHTDTQYF
TRBJ2-7,TRBV27,.,.,TGTGCCAGCAGTTTCGTCTCGGGGTCGTCCGAGCAGTACTTC,CASSFVSGSSEQYF
TRBJ1-5,TRBV30,.,.,TGTGCCTTTACAGTTAATAGCAATCAGCCCCAGCATTTT,CAFTVNSNQPQHF
TRBJ2-2,TRBV5-1,.,.,TGCGCCAGCAGCCTCGGGGTCTCCGGGGAGCTGTTTTTT,CASSLGVSGELFF
TRBJ2-6,TRBV19,.,.,TGTGCCACCAAGCAGGGGTCTGGGGCCAACGTCCTGACTTTC,CATKQGSGANVLTF
TRBJ2-5,TRBV6-1,.,.,TGTGCCAGCAGTGAAAGTGGGGGGAGCGGAGAGACCCAGTACTTC,CASSESGGSGETQYF
TRBJ1-5,TRBV9,TRBD1,.,TGTGCCAGCAGCGAAGGGACAGCTAGCAATCAGCCCCAGCATTTT,CASSEGTASNQPQHF
TRBJ2-7,TRBV29-1,TRBD1,.,TGCAGCGCCGGGCGACAGGGGGGGGCCTACGAGCAGTACTTC,CSAGRQGGAYEQYF
TRBJ1-2,TRBV6-1,.,.,TGTGCCAGCAGTGAGTTAGTCGGCTACACCTTC,CASSELVGYTF
TRBJ1-5,TRBV6-1,.,.,TGTGCCAGCAGAGCAACAGGGTCCACTCAGCCCCAGCATTTT,CASRATGSTQPQHF
TRBJ2-2,TRBV7-8,.,.,TGTGCCAGCAGCTTAGAGGCAATTGGGAGCACGAACACCGGGGAGCTGTTTTTT,CASSLEAIGSTNTGELFF
TRBJ2-3,TRBV7-2,TRBD2,.,TGTGCCAGCAGCTCAAAGACTAGCGGGACTGGAGATACGCAGTATTTT,CASSSKTSGTGDTQYF
TRBJ2-7,TRBV30,TRBD2,.,TGTGCCTGGGAGACTAGCGGCTCCTACGAGCAGTACTTC,CAWETSGSYEQYF
TRBJ2-3,TRBV30,TRBD1,once,TGTGCCTGGAGTACAGGGGTGGATACGCAGTATTTT,CAWSTGVDTQYF
TRBJ2-1,TRBV18,.,.,TGTGCCAGCTCACCCGGCATTGGGGCGCGAGATGAGCAGTTCTTC,CASSPGIGARDEQFF
TRBJ2-7,TRBV28,.,.,TGTGCCAGCAGTTTTCGGGGGACCTCACAATACGAGCAGTACTTC,CASSFRGTSQYEQYF
TRBJ1-1,TRBV2,.,.,TGTGCCAGCTTAAACACTGAAGCTTTCTTT,CASLNTEAFF
TRBJ2-5,TRBV18,.,.,TGTGCCAGCTCATCTCAGGGGGGAGAGACCCAGTACTTC,CASSSQGGETQYF
TRBJ2-5,TRBV25-1,.,.,TGTGCCAGCAGTCTAAAAGAGACCCAGTACTTC,CASSLKETQYF
TRBJ1-2,TRBV2,.,.,TGTGCCAGCAGTGATCGTCAGGGCCATGGCTACACCTTC,CASSDRQGHGYTF
TRBJ1-1,TRBV4-3,.,.,TGCGCCAGCAGCCTTAATTTGAACACTGAAGCTTTCTTT,CASSLNLNTEAFF
TRBJ1-1,TRBV29-1,.,once,TGCAGCGTTGGACCAAAGCTAAGAGGCACTGAAGCTTTCTTT,CSVGPKLRGTEAFF
TRBJ1-1,TRBV6-1,TRBD1,few,TGTGCCAGCAGCGACAGGGGGAAAAGCACTGAAGCTTTCTTT,CASSDRGKSTEAFF
TRBJ2-7,TRBV27,TRBD2,.,TGTGCCAGCAGTATACTAGCGGGAGACTACGAGCAGTACTTC,CASSILAGDYEQYF
TRBJ2-3,TRBV6-6,TRBD1,.,TGTGCCAGCAGTTTAACAGGGGCGGGAGATACGCAGTATTTT,CASSLTGAGDTQYF
TRBJ2-5,TRBV11-2,.,.,TGTGCCAGCAGCCCCAACAGGGATTTGATAGAGACCCAGTACTTC,CASSPNRDLIETQYF
TRBJ2-7,TRBV19,.,.,TGTGCCAGTAGTTTGCGCAGGCAATCCGAGCAGTACTTC,CASSLRRQSEQYF
TRBJ1-5,TRBV6-1,.,.,TGTGCCAGCAAGGAGGGCTATAGCAATCAGCCCCAGCATTTT,CASKEGYSNQPQHF
TRBJ2-4,TRBV19,.,.,TGTGCCAGTAGTGGGGCAAGGGGAGGCAAAAACATTCAGTACTTC,CASSGARGGKNIQYF
TRBJ1-4,TRBV5-1,.,.,TGCGCCAGCAGCTTGGCCCTTAATGAAAAACTGTTTTTT,CASSLALNEKLFF
TRBJ2-7,TRBV5-1,TRBD1,.,TGCGCCAGCAGCTCTACCCGAAGATCCGGGACAGGGGCCTACGAGCAGTACTTC,CASSSTRRSGTGAYEQYF